This T cell receptor beta chain was identified during a study of blood T cells in healthy people across ages. Germline V gene data show CDR1 as SGHVS and CDR2 as FQNEAQ. The CDR3 covers 14 residues. Trimming removed 0 bases at V and 0 bases at J, with 2 bases between. A second PCR, run for roughly 7 to 11 cycles, used a sample-barcoded 5' primer plus a J-beta primer mix. Via MiXCR, TCRdb re-called the 5' RACE reads, giving one row per CDR3 protein. The profile shows some 760,000 distinct CDR3 sequences, roughly 25% of them singletons. The sample also formed part of further work on T cells of mothers and their children. From that report: The donor cohort consisted of a few healthy Caucasian mothers and their six children.

The receptor comes from a boy younger than 18 in good health. Sequenced input: blood. The chain carries TRBV7-8 and TRBJ1-4, with D unresolved. The CDR3 loop is CASSLATTNEKLFF. The CDR3 coding sequence is TGTGCCAGCAGCTTAGCCACAACTAATGAAAAACTGTTTTTT.